The TCR beta chain under discussion was sequenced for a study of cytomegalovirus exposure and HLA in healthy donors. PCR primers comprised 60 Vbeta and 13 Jbeta primers. Measured with immunoSEQ multiplex PCR; TCRdb has only the in-frame clones, and not every one. Of approximately 140,000 clones in the sample, roughly 78% were seen once. Comments on this clone: Its antigen is unidentified.

Study-level points and caveats: Most TCR sequences were seen very rarely across donors, but some public TCRs occurred in many. Data from an earlier analysis indicated that most TCR beta V segments were productive either about 90% or about 30% of the time. Associated with cytomegalovirus, according to the listing, were about 160 TCR beta chains. Sequencing had likely introduced a cluster of highly shared sequence variants as an artifact.

This clonotype was obtained from a man in his forties in good health and CMV-seropositive. Material for sequencing was PBMCs.

The CDR3 sequence is CASTPALRLAGEETQYF. The DNA of the CDR3 is TGTGCCAGCACCCCTGCGCTGAGGCTAGCGGGAGAAGAGACCCAGTACTTC. V usage is TRBV7-6 and J usage is TRBJ2-5, with 10 bases that match TRBD2. This CDR3 comprises 17 residues. V gave up 7 bases and J gave up 3 bases; unmatched junction bases: 14. Per germline, CDR1 SGHVS and CDR2 FNYEAQ.